Below are 17 T cell receptor beta chains sequenced from a single sample in a study of CD8 T cells in Susac syndrome. It was with random hexamers that roughly 0.5 to 1 ug RNA was reverse transcribed. TCRdb reanalysed the immunoSEQ multiplex PCR reads using MiXCR and keeps one entry per CDR3 protein. The sample carries 150,000 to 200,000 distinct CDR3 sequences, more than 85% recorded once. The sequenced material came from CD4+ T cells from PBMCs. These receptors were taken from a human donor with Susac syndrome.

In DNA form, the CDR3 reads TGTGCCAGCAGCCCGGGACGCAATGAAAAACTGTTTTTT. Amino acid sequence: CASSPGRNEKLFF. The chain joins TRBV5-6 to TRBJ1-4, with a tentative D call TRBD1 (5 bases). Germline V gene lookup returns CDR1 SGHDT and CDR2 YYEEEE. Deletions cut 4 bases from V and 5 bases from J, with 9 bases between. This CDR3 is 13 amino acids long.

V gene TRBV7-9 combines with J gene TRBJ2-2; D ambiguous. The CDR3 extends over 14 amino acids. Trimming left V 7 bases short and J 1 base short, with 10 bases between. CDR1 SEHNR and CDR2 FQNEAQ come from the germline V gene (reference sequence). The chain's CDR3 is CASTTHVNTGELFF. The CDR3 DNA reads as TGTGCCAGCACAACACACGTGAACACCGGGGAGCTGTTTTTT.

This clonotype has just one count. This chain joins TRBV27 and TRBJ2-5; the D is unclear. Germline-derived CDR1 and CDR2 are MNHEY and SMNVEV (reference sequence). This CDR3 contains 13 residues. V was clipped by 3 bases and J by 5 bases, with 10 bases between them. Written as DNA, the CDR3 is TGTGCCAGCAGTTTTTTGACATCCGAGACCCAGTACTTC. This codes for CASSFLTSETQYF.

The gene calls are TRBV5-1 and TRBJ2-7, with 12 bases fitting TRBD1. V trimming: 4 bases; J trimming: 6 bases; junction bases outside the gene matches: 5. The CDR3 has 14 amino acids. Germline V lookup: CDR1 SGHRS, CDR2 YFSETQ. CDR3 sequence: CASSAGTGGVEQYF. The CDR3, as DNA: TGCGCCAGCAGCGCCGGGACAGGGGGCGTCGAGCAGTACTTC.

This clonotype was detected a few times. V is TRBV3-1 and J is TRBJ1-1, with D hard to call. V gave up 1 base and J gave up 0 bases, with 9 bases separating them. Germline V gene data show CDR1 as LGHDT and CDR2 as YNNKEL (reference sequence). This CDR3 spans 15 amino acids. CDR3 protein: CASSQGSGMNTEAFF. The CDR3 region has the DNA TGTGCCAGCAGCCAAGGTTCCGGAATGAACACTGAAGCTTTCTTT.

This chain uses TRBV21-1 with TRBJ1-1. TRBV21-1 is a pseudogene locus. The CDR3 length is 12 residues. The CDR3, as DNA: TGTGCCAGCCTCTGGAACCAACCTGAAGCTTTCTTT. Residues: CASLWNQPEAFF.

The chain couples TRBV4-1 to TRBJ2-3, with TRBD2 identical over 8 bases. Germline trimming cut 2 bases from V and 0 bases from J; bases unmatched to any gene: 25. CDR1 MGHRA and CDR2 YSYEKL come from the germline V gene. This CDR3 is built from 23 residues. CDR3 DNA: TGCGCCAGCAGCCAACCGGGACTAGGCAATAGCGTACCTCTCGGTAGTAGCACAGATACGCAGTATTTT. Translating gives CASSQPGLGNSVPLGSSTDTQYF.

The V gene is TRBV19, the J gene TRBJ1-2, with no clear D. Germline loops: CDR1 LNHDA, CDR2 SQIVND (reference sequence). The CDR3 has 13 amino acids. V dropped 6 bases and J dropped 5 bases, with 13 bases sitting between them. CDR3 residues: CASRGARVYGYTF. CDR3 coding DNA: TGTGCCAGTAGGGGAGCAAGGGTATATGGCTACACCTTC. Full variable domain (remainder filled in from reference TRBV19 and TRBJ1-2): DGGITQSPKYLFRKEGQNVTLSCEQNLNHDAMYWYRQDPGQGLRLIYYSQIVNDFQKGDIAEGYSVSREKKESFPLTVTSAQKNPTAFYLCASRGARVYGYTFGSGTRLTVV.

This clonotype came up once. The J gene is TRBJ1-6, the V gene TRBV4-1; TRBD1 matches at 7 bases. CDR1 and CDR2 (germline): MGHRA, YSYEKL. CDR3 size: 19 residues. With 0 bases clipped from V and 0 bases from J, the junction kept 8 bases outside the gene matches. CDR3 in amino acids: CASSQDKGQTYSYNSPLHF. CDR3 coding DNA: TGCGCCAGCAGCCAAGATAAGGGACAGACTTACTCCTATAATTCACCCCTCCACTTT.

The chain has TRBV5-5 and TRBJ2-2; TRBD1 matches at 9 bases. Germline CDR1 and CDR2: SGHKS and YYEKEE (reference sequence). CDR3 size: 16 residues. The trim removed 3 bases at V and 4 bases at J, leaving 7 bases unmatched. The CDR3 DNA sequence: TGTGCCAGCAGCTCAAACAGGGGGCCGGGCACCGGGGAGCTGTTTTTT. It yields the protein CASSSNRGPGTGELFF.

The chain uses TRBV5-1 and TRBJ1-5, with TRBD1 as a possible D gene (6 bases). With 0 bases removed from V and 7 bases from J, the gap between germline ends came to 14 bases. The V gene's germline CDR1 is SGHRS and CDR2 YFSETQ. The CDR3 loop spans 15 amino acids. The CDR3 spells CASSLAAGVGQPQHF. Here the CDR3 DNA reads TGCGCCAGCAGCTTGGCGGCAGGGGTCGGCCAGCCCCAGCATTTT.

V gene TRBV27 combines with J gene TRBJ2-2, with 7 bases that match TRBD2. Germline V gives CDR1 MNHEY, CDR2 SMNVEV (reference sequence). J was trimmed by 5 bases and V by 4 bases; bases with no gene match: 13. This CDR3 is built from 17 residues. The CDR3 sequence: CASSSPLGGGPTGELFF. The CDR3 bases are TGTGCCAGCAGTTCCCCCCTTGGGGGAGGGCCTACCGGGGAGCTGTTTTTT.

The chain combines TRBV7-2 with TRBJ2-2; perhaps TRBD2 as D (7 bases). Trimming cost V 2 bases and J 8 bases, with 15 bases left between them. This CDR3 is 15 amino acids long. Per the germline V gene, CDR1 is SGHTA and CDR2 is FQGNSA. The CDR3 loop reads CASSLPGGGMGELFF. CDR3 coding DNA: TGTGCCAGCAGCTTACCGGGGGGCGGAATGGGGGAGCTGTTTTTT.

The genes are TRBV2 and TRBJ2-5; possibly TRBD1 or TRBD2 for D (6 bases each). The germline V gene has CDR1 SNHLY and CDR2 FYNNEI. This CDR3 contains 14 residues. V lost 6 bases and J lost 1, with 12 bases in between. The CDR3 DNA follows: TGTGCCAGCAGCGGGGGCAATGTCCAAGAGACCCAGTACTTC. Residues: CASSGGNVQETQYF. Full variable domain (outside the CDR3, taken from reference TRBV2 and TRBJ2-5): EPEVTQTPSHQVTQMGQEVILRCVPISNHLYFYWYRQILGQKVEFLVSFYNNEISEKSEIFDDQFSVERPDGSNFTLKIRSTKLEDSAMYFCASSGGNVQETQYFGPGTRLLVL.

This clonotype was picked up one time. The chain couples TRBV5-1 to TRBJ1-6, with 7 nucleotides matching TRBD1. The CDR3 is 14 residues long. V lost 2 bases, J lost 7 bases, and 3 bases stayed unmatched. Germline assignment: CDR1 SGHRS and CDR2 YFSETQ. CDR3 protein: CASSFAQGNSPLHF. The CDR3 nucleotides read TGCGCCAGCAGCTTCGCACAGGGGAATTCACCCCTCCACTTT.

The chain carries TRBV5-1 and TRBJ2-7; a weak D match, TRBD1 (6 bases). Trimming removed 4 bases at V and 2 bases at J, with 16 bases between. The CDR3 spans 15 residues. Germline V gene lookup returns CDR1 SGHRS and CDR2 YFSETQ. This chain's CDR3 is CASSATPDRAYEQYF. The CDR3 DNA sequence: TGCGCCAGCAGCGCTACCCCGGACAGAGCCTACGAGCAGTACTTC.

The chain recombines TRBV11-2 with TRBJ2-3; 7 bases are a match to TRBD1. This CDR3 spans 17 amino acids. CDR1 is SGHAT, CDR2 FQNNGV, per germline. V trimming: 5 bases; J trimming: 0 bases; junction bases outside the gene matches: 11. CDR3 in DNA: TGTGCCAGCAGCCGGTTAAAACAGGGGTCGAGCACAGATACGCAGTATTTT. Residues: CASSRLKQGSSTDTQYF.